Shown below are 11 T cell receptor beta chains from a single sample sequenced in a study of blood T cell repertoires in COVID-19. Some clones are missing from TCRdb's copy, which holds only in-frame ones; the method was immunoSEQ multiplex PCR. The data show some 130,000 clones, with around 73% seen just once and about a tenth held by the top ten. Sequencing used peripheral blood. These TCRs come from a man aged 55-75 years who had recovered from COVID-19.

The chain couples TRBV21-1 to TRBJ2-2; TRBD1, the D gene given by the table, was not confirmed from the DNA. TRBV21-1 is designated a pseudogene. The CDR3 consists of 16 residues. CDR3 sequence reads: CASSPGTGMITGELFF. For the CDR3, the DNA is TGTGCCAGCAGCCCTGGGACAGGGATGATCACCGGGGAGCTGTTTTTT.

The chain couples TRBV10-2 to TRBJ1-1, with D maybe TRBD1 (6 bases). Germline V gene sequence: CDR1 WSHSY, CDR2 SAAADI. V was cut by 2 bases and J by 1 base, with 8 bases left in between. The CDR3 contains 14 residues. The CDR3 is CASSERGGNTEAFF. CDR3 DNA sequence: TGCGCCAGCAGTGAGCGAGGGGGGAACACTGAAGCTTTCTTT.

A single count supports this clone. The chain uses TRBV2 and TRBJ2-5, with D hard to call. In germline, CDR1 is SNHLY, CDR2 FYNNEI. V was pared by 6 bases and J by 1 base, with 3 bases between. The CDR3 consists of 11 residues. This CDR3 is CASRAQETQYF. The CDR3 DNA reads TGTGCCAGCAGGGCCCAAGAGACCCAGTACTTC.

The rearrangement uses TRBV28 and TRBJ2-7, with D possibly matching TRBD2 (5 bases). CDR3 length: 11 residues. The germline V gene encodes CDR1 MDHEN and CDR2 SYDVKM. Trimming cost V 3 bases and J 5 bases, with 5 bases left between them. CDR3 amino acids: CASSFGNEQYF. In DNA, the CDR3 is TGTGCCAGCAGTTTCGGGAACGAGCAGTACTTC.

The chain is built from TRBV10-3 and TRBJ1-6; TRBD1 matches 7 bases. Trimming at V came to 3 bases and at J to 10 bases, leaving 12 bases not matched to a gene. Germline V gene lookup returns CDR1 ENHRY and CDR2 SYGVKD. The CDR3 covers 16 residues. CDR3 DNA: TGTGCCATCAGTGATCGTTCTGGGACAGTTGGATCACCCCTCCACTTT. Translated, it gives CAISDRSGTVGSPLHF.

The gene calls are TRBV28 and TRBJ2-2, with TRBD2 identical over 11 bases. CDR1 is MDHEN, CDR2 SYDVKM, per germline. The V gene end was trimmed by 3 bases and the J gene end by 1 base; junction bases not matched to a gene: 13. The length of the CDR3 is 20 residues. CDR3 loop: CASSFRRASGGRLNTGELFF. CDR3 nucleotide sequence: TGTGCCAGCAGTTTTCGGAGGGCTAGCGGGGGGAGACTGAACACCGGGGAGCTGTTTTTT.

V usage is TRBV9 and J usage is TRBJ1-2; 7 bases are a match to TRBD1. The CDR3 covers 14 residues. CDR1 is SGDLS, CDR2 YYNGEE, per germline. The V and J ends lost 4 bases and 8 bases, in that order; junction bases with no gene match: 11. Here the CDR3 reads CASSPGQAREGYTF. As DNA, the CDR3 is TGTGCCAGCAGCCCCGGACAGGCTAGAGAGGGCTACACCTTC.

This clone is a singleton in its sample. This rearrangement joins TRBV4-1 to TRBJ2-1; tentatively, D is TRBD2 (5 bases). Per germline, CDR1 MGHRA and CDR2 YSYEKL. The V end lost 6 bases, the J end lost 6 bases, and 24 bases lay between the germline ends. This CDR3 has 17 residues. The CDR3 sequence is CASRRVGSIPYANEQFF. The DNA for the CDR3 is TGCGCCAGCAGGAGGGTCGGGTCCATTCCTTACGCCAATGAGCAGTTCTTC.

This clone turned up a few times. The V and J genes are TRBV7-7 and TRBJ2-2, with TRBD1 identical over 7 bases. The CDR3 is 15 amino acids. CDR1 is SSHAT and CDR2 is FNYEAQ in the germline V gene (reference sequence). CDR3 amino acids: CASKPGTENTGELFF. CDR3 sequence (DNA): TGTGCTAGTAAGCCCGGGACAGAGAACACCGGGGAGCTGTTTTTT.

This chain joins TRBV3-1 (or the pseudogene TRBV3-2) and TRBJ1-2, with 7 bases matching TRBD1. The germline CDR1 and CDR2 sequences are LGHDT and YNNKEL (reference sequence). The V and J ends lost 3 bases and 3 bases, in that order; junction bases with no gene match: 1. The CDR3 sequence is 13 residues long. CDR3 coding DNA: TGTGCCAGCAGCCACAGGGGGGACTATGGCTACACCTTC. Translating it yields CASSHRGDYGYTF.

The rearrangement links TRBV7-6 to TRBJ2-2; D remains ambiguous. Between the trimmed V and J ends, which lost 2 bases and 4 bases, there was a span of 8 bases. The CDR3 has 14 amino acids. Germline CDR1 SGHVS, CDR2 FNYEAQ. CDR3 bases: TGTGCCAGCAGCTTACCGGGTCTCACCGGGGAGCTGTTTTTT. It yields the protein CASSLPGLTGELFF.